The entry that follows covers one T cell receptor beta chain sequence. This entry comes from a study of circulating tumor DNA in untreated peripheral T-cell lymphoma. This table comes from immunoSEQ multiplex PCR, and its TCRdb copy is limited to in-frame clones, with some not included. The sample gives several thousand clones, 50% to 75% of which show up once; about 50% is in the top ten. Per germline, CDR1 SGHDN and CDR2 FVKESK. The trim removed 4 bases at V and 5 bases at J, leaving 4 bases unmatched. This CDR3 is 15 amino acids long. The chain recombines TRBV14 with TRBJ2-5; 13 bases fit TRBD2. The sequence was collected from a human donor with peripheral T-cell lymphoma. The sample comprised tumor tissue. The CDR3 DNA is TGTGCCAGCAGCCTCGGACTAGCGGGGGCCGAGACCCAGTACTTC. Translating gives CASSLGLAGAETQYF.